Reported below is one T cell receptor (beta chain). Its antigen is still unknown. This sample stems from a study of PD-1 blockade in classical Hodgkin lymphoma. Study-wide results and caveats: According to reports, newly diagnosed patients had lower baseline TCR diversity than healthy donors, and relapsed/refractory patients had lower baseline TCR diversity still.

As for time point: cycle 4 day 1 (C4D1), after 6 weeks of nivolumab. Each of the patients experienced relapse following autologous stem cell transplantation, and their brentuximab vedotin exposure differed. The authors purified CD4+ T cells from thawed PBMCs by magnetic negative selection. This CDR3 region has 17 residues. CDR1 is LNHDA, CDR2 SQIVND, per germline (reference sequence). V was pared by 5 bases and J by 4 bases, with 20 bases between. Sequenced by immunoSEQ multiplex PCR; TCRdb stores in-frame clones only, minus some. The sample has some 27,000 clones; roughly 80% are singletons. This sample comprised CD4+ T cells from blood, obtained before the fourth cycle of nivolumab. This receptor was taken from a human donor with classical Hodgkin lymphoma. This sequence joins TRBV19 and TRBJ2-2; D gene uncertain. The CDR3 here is CASSPQPILGSTGELFF. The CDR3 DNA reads TGTGCCAGTAGTCCGCAACCCATCCTGGGCAGCACCGGGGAGCTGTTTTTT.